The T cell receptor (beta chain) described here comes from a study of CD8+CD57+ T cells in acquired aplastic anemia. Using genomic DNA as the template, TCR beta VDJ and CDR3 profiling was carried out. TCRdb reprocessed the reads with MiXCR, giving one entry per CDR3 protein. There are around 190,000 distinct CDR3 sequences in the sample; 48% occur only once, and 13% lies in the top ten. This clonotype has more than one count but fewer than ten. Patients picked for sequencing had shown CD8+CD57+ cell expansion detected by flow cytometry. Sequenced sample: sorted CD4+, CD8+, or CD8+CD57+ T cells (not recorded which) from PBMCs. The TCR comes from a human donor with aplastic anemia.

In nucleotides, the CDR3 is TGTGCCAGCAGCCAAGATCCTCGGACTAGCGGGGGGACCGGGGAGCTGTTTTTT. The encoded protein is CASSQDPRTSGGTGELFF. The chain combines TRBV4-2 with TRBJ2-2; 14 bases align to TRBD2. With V trimmed by 0 bases and J by 5 bases, 5 bases remained unmatched. The CDR3 is 18 amino acids. Germline loops: CDR1 LGHNA, CDR2 YNFKEQ.